This entry is about one T cell receptor (beta chain). Its matching antigen is unknown. The sample comes from a study of T cell responses to AZD1222 COVID-19 vaccine. General study results and limits: Vaccine-associated CD4 TCRs ranged over spike, dominating at 160-218 and 743-854. Donors were chiefly white British, with a greater number of females, and clonal diversity was perhaps underestimated. Repertoires were sampled only after the peak T cell response. Just 5 to 7 people given AZD1222 tested seropositive at baseline.

This CDR3 is 15 amino acids long. The germline CDR1 and CDR2 sequences are MNHEY and SVGAGI. The ends were cut back, 0 bases at V and 2 bases at J, with 10 bases in the middle. Generated by immunoSEQ multiplex PCR, the TCRdb table keeps only in-frame clones and is missing some. The table records about 92,000 clones, more than 75% of them present only once. This TCR was sampled from an adult in good health. Here the sequenced sample was peripheral blood, taken on day 0 of AZD1222 vaccination. The chain employs TRBV6-5 and TRBJ1-2, with D possibly TRBD1 on 5 matching bases. CDR3 amino acids: CASSYSGQLNYGYTF. As DNA, the CDR3 is TGTGCCAGCAGTTACTCGGGGCAGTTGAACTATGGCTACACCTTC.